This T cell receptor (beta chain) was found in a study of blood T cell repertoires in COVID-19. Study context: T cells, B-cell-depleted T cells, or PBMCs supplied cDNA or gDNA.

Original processing notes: Amplification of reference gene primers was used by the study to estimate nucleated cell counts. Sequencing used immunoSEQ multiplex PCR; TCRdb keeps in-frame clones, though not all of them. V, J and clone size are taken as reported in that table, and D and trimming were inferred from the DNA itself. The sample has about 210,000 clones; under 90% are singletons. Those who participated ranged in age from about 18 to 95 years and resided in 20 to 25 US areas. This TCR was recovered from a woman in her fifties or sixties with acute COVID-19. Sequencing was done on a sample of PBMCs or T cells enriched from blood (not recorded which).

In nucleotides, the CDR3 is TGTGCCAGCAGTTCCCGCCTGACTAGCGGGCACCAAGAGACCCAGTACTTC. This sequence encodes CASSSRLTSGHQETQYF. This rearrangement joins TRBV28 to TRBJ2-5; 10 bases fit TRBD2. CDR3 size: 17 residues. Germline V CDR1 and CDR2: MDHEN, SYDVKM. V trimming: 4 bases; J trimming: 0 bases; junction bases outside the gene matches: 8. The full variable domain, rest sourced from reference TRBV28 and TRBJ2-5, is DVKVTQSSRYLVKRTGEKVFLECVQDMDHENMFWYRQDPGLGLRLIYFSYDVKMKEKGDIPEGYSVSREKKERFSLILESASTNQTSMYLCASSSRLTSGHQETQYFGPGTRLLVL.